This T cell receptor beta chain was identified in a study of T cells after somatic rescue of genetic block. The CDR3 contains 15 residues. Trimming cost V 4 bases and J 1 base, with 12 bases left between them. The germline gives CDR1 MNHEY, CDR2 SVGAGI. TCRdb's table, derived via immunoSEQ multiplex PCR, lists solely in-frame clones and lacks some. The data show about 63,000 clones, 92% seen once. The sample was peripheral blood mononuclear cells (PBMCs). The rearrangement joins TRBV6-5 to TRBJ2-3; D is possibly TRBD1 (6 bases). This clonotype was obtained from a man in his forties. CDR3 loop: CASSSRTGRTDTQYF. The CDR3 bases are TGTGCCAGCAGTTCCCGCACAGGGCGCACAGATACGCAGTATTTT.